This passage covers 12 T cell receptor beta chains from one sample sequenced in a study of blood T cell repertoires in COVID-19. Profiled with immunoSEQ multiplex PCR; TCRdb holds only in-frame clones, not every one. The sample lists about 170,000 clones, around nine tenths occurring once. The sample comprised peripheral blood. These receptors were obtained from a man aged 65 to 85 with acute or convalescent COVID-19.

The rearrangement uses TRBV1 and TRBJ2-6; TRBD1, as called in the table, went unchecked against the DNA. TRBV1 is marked as a pseudogene. The CDR3 length is 16 residues. CDR3 in amino acids: CTSSHRQGGGANVLTF. The CDR3 DNA reads as TGCACCAGCAGCCACCGACAGGGGGGTGGGGCCAACGTCCTGACTTTC.

The rearrangement joins TRBV9 to TRBJ2-5; D is perhaps TRBD1 (6 bases). CDR3 length: 14 amino acids. The V gene lost 4 bases and the J gene lost 0 bases, with 10 bases spanning the gap. CDR1 is SGDLS and CDR2 is YYNGEE in the germline V gene. The CDR3 nucleotides are TGTGCCAGCAGCTATGGACAGAACCAAGAGACCCAGTACTTC. This sequence encodes CASSYGQNQETQYF.

The CDR3 loop is CASSLFPQEGLNYGYTF. The CDR3 coding sequence is TGTGCCAGCAGTTTATTTCCTCAGGAGGGGCTGAACTATGGCTACACCTTC. The chain employs TRBV27 and TRBJ1-2, with D perhaps matching TRBD1 (5 bases). V was trimmed by 1 base and J by 2 bases, leaving 17 bases between them. Germline V lookup: CDR1 MNHEY, CDR2 SMNVEV (reference sequence). The length of the CDR3 is 17 residues.

The chain couples TRBV12-2 to TRBJ2-2; TRBD2 was called by the table and not checked on the DNA. TRBV12-2 is assigned pseudogene status. The CDR3 extends over 16 amino acids. In DNA, the CDR3 is TGTGCAAGTCGCTTACTAGCGGGAGAGCTCACCGGGGAGCTGTTTTTT. Translated, it gives CASRLLAGELTGELFF.

The chain recombines TRBV5-4 with TRBJ2-1, with 8 bases that match TRBD2. V dropped 5 bases and J dropped 0; count of bases not matched to a gene: 4. CDR1 SGHNT and CDR2 YYREEE come from the germline V gene (reference sequence). This CDR3 region has 15 residues. CDR3 DNA sequence: TGTGCCAGCAGTGCGGGGGGAAGCTCCTACAATGAGCAGTTCTTC. Protein sequence: CASSAGGSSYNEQFF.

This clone was recorded once. The chain combines TRBV12-5 with TRBJ1-2, with 7 bases matching TRBD1. Germline CDR1 is LGHNT and CDR2 is FRNRAP. J was trimmed by 7 bases and V by 1 base; bases with no gene match: 12. This CDR3 contains 16 residues. CDR3 coding DNA: TGTGCTAGTGGTTTGGGGAGACAGGGAAGTATAATTGGCTACACCTTC. Encoded protein: CASGLGRQGSIIGYTF.

This clone was detected only once. The gene calls are TRBV5-1 and TRBJ1-2, with D possibly TRBD1 on 5 matching bases. From germline, CDR1 is SGHRS and CDR2 YFSETQ. The germline V and J ends were trimmed by 4 bases and 9 bases, with 19 bases remaining between them. The CDR3 runs to 14 residues. CDR3 amino acids: CASSLGLQAYSYTF. The CDR3 DNA reads TGCGCCAGCAGCCTTGGATTACAGGCTTATAGCTACACCTTC.

This clone was seen only once. The rearrangement links TRBV29-1 to TRBJ1-2, with TRBD1 as a possible D gene (6 bases). Germline CDR1 reads SQVTM; CDR2 reads ANQGSEA. The V and J ends lost 4 bases and 2 bases respectively, with 8 bases between them. This CDR3 is built from 12 residues. DNA for the CDR3: TGCAGCGTTGCAGGGGAGAACTATGGCTACACCTTC. This encodes CSVAGENYGYTF.

The chain has TRBV27 and TRBJ1-1; D unresolved. Trimming took 3 bases from V and 7 from J, leaving 21 bases between them. The CDR3 totals 16 residues. The V gene's germline CDR1 is MNHEY and CDR2 SMNVEV (reference sequence). This CDR3 is CASSFRAGSVEGEAFF. Here the CDR3 DNA reads TGTGCCAGCAGTTTTCGTGCGGGTTCGGTGGAAGGTGAAGCTTTCTTT.

Concerning this clone: Within the sample, other DNA sequences also encode this same CDR3. V gene TRBV12-3 or TRBV12-4 combines with J gene TRBJ1-2; D is undetermined. Trimming took off 3 bases at V and 2 bases at J, with 7 bases between the two ends. The CDR3 has 13 residues. CDR3 amino acids: CASSLAGNYGYTF. Written as DNA, the CDR3 is TGTGCCAGCAGTTTGGCGGGGAACTATGGCTACACCTTC.

This sequence joins TRBV5-1 and TRBJ2-1; 10 nucleotides line up with TRBD2. J was trimmed by 5 bases and V by 0 bases; bases with no gene match: 2. There are 15 residues in the CDR3. Germline CDR1 reads SGHRS; CDR2 reads YFSETQ. The CDR3 DNA follows: TGCGCCAGCAGCTTGGGGACTAGCGGAAACAATGAGCAGTTCTTC. This sequence encodes CASSLGTSGNNEQFF.

This clone came up once. This chain connects TRBV12-3 or TRBV12-4 to TRBJ2-4, with D unclear. The CDR3 extends over 13 amino acids. Trimming shortened V by 8 bases and J by 6 bases, and 14 bases separated the two germline ends. In DNA form, the CDR3 reads TGTGCCAGCGCTGCGGCAGCTATAAACATTCAGTACTTC. This codes for CASAAAAINIQYF.